The 17 T cell receptor beta chains given below trace back to one sample, sequenced in a study of T cell repertoires in cytomegalovirus infection. TCRdb used MiXCR to reprocess the reads, holding one entry per CDR3 protein. The data hold approximately 550,000 distinct CDR3 sequences, with approximately 16% observed a single time. Material: CD8+ T cells from PBMCs. These receptor sequences come from a human donor in good health (CMV status not recorded). Some clones in this sample may be carry-over from other donors' samples.

Remarks on this clonotype: This may be a read error: a much more frequent sequence differs by one nucleotide. The chain uses TRBV10-3 and TRBJ2-5, with TRBD1 identical over 8 bases. CDR3 size: 15 residues. Per germline, CDR1 ENHRY and CDR2 SYGVKD. The CDR3 loop reads CAFSDLDRGTETQYF. For the CDR3, the DNA is TGTGCCTTCAGTGATCTTGACAGGGGCACAGAGACCCAGTACTTC.

This sequence joins TRBV5-5 and TRBJ2-5; D gene unclear. Germline loops: CDR1 SGHKS, CDR2 YYEKEE (reference sequence). The germline V and J ends were trimmed by 4 bases and 5 bases, with 15 bases remaining between them. CDR3 size: 14 residues. DNA of the CDR3: TGTGCCAGCAGCGCGACGTGGGTTTACGAGACCCAGTACTTC. Protein: CASSATWVYETQYF.

CDR3 sequence reads: CASSLIRDRLRGYTF. Here the CDR3 DNA reads TGTGCCAGCAGTCTAATTCGGGACCGCCTCCGGGGCTACACCTTC. The chain carries TRBV11-2 and TRBJ1-2, with D possibly being TRBD1 (5 bases). The V gene's germline CDR1 is SGHAT and CDR2 FQNNGV. Trimming removed 6 bases at V and 8 bases at J, with 22 bases between. This CDR3 has 15 residues.

This clonotype appeared a few times. The gene calls are TRBV19 and TRBJ1-2, with a tentative D call TRBD1 (6 bases). This CDR3 contains 16 residues. Trimming left V 6 bases short and J 4 bases short, with 21 bases between. The germline gives CDR1 LNHDA, CDR2 SQIVND (reference sequence). The CDR3 spells CASSPPVWGRSYGYTF. The CDR3 DNA follows: TGTGCCAGTAGCCCCCCGGTTTGGGGGCGAAGCTATGGCTACACCTTC.

The genes are TRBV29-1 and TRBJ2-7, with D possibly being TRBD1 (5 bases). CDR1 and CDR2 from the germline V gene are SQVTM and ANQGSEA. With 0 bases removed from V and 0 bases from J, the gap between germline ends came to 12 bases. The CDR3 runs to 15 residues. CDR3 residues: CSVEDFLQGSYEQYF. The CDR3 DNA is TGCAGCGTTGAAGATTTCCTCCAGGGCTCCTACGAGCAGTACTTC.

This clonotype was counted between two and nine times. This chain uses TRBV28 with TRBJ2-7; D gene ambiguous. Trimming removed 5 bases at V and 1 base at J, with 18 bases between. In germline, CDR1 is MDHEN, CDR2 SYDVKM. The CDR3 totals 16 residues. The DNA for the CDR3 is TGTGCCAGCAGTCCCCAAGGAGCTATAGCTTCCTACGAGCAGTACTTC. It codes for CASSPQGAIASYEQYF.

The chain recombines TRBV6-2 or TRBV6-3 with TRBJ2-1, with 7 bases aligning to TRBD1. The V gene's germline CDR1 is MNHEY and CDR2 SVGEGT. Germline trimming cut 6 bases from V and 8 bases from J; bases unmatched to any gene: 10. The CDR3 covers 14 residues. CDR3 region: CASSTVTGWDEQFF. The DNA for the CDR3 is TGTGCCAGCAGCACTGTGACAGGGTGGGATGAGCAGTTCTTC.

Regarding this clonotype: This may be a read error, as it is one base from a much larger clone. CDR3 sequence reads: CASRPDSDYGYTF. CDR3 sequence (DNA): TGTGCCAGCAGACCGGACAGTGACTATGGCTACACCTTC. The genes are TRBV12-3 or TRBV12-4 and TRBJ1-2, with a tentative D call TRBD1 (6 bases). V lost 6 bases and J lost 3, with 11 bases in between. The CDR3 is made up of 13 amino acids.

This clonotype was detected many times. The V gene is TRBV11-2, the J gene TRBJ2-3; D ambiguous. CDR1 is SGHAT, CDR2 FQNNGV, per germline. The CDR3 consists of 15 residues. Deletions cut 5 bases from V and 0 bases from J, with 12 bases between. The CDR3, as DNA: TGTGCCAGCAGCCTAAGACCAACTAGCACAGATACGCAGTATTTT. Its translation: CASSLRPTSTDTQYF.

The V and J genes are TRBV5-6 and TRBJ2-1; tentative D call: TRBD2 (6 bases). V shed 4 bases and J shed 8 bases, with 10 bases lying between them. CDR3 size: 12 residues. The V gene's germline CDR1 is SGHDT and CDR2 YYEEEE. Written as DNA, the CDR3 is TGTGCCAGCAGCGCCGGCGGGGATGAGCAGTTCTTC. It translates to CASSAGGDEQFF.

This clonotype was counted at least ten times. J is TRBJ2-1 and V is TRBV4-1, with 8 bases aligning to TRBD2. J was trimmed by 5 bases and V by 5 bases; bases with no gene match: 11. The germline V gene has CDR1 MGHRA and CDR2 YSYEKL. The CDR3 sequence is 16 residues long. CDR3 in DNA: TGCGCCAGCAGCGGACCCGGGACTAGACTAAACAATGAGCAGTTCTTC. Translated: CASSGPGTRLNNEQFF.

Turning to this clonotype: Possible read error: a much larger clone is one base away. The chain has TRBV7-9 and TRBJ2-5, with no clear D. Germline CDR1 and CDR2: SEHNR and FQNEAQ (reference sequence). The CDR3 is made up of 13 amino acids. The CDR3 sequence: CAGSLPLSETQYF. For the CDR3, the DNA is TGTGCCGGCAGCTTACCACTCTCAGAGACCCAGTACTTC.

The chain is built from TRBV7-9 and TRBJ2-7, with 7 nucleotides matching TRBD1. V was pared by 5 bases and J by 0 bases, with 7 bases of the junction left unmatched. The germline V gene has CDR1 SEHNR and CDR2 FQNEAQ (reference sequence). This CDR3 spans 15 amino acids. CDR3 in DNA: TGTGCCAGCAGCCTATCTCAGGGGGTCTCCTACGAGCAGTACTTC. Protein product: CASSLSQGVSYEQYF.

This clonotype came up many times. This chain joins TRBV7-3 and TRBJ2-3, with 9 nucleotides matching TRBD1. CDR3 length: 14 amino acids. The V segment lost 3 bases and the J segment 5 bases; nucleotides outside the gene matches: 3. Germline CDR1 is SGHTA and CDR2 is FQGTGA. CDR3 DNA: TGTGCCAGCAGCTTTACAGGGGGCAAAGATACGCAGTATTTT. As protein: CASSFTGGKDTQYF.

This clonotype was counted once. This may stem from a read error, because a much larger clone lies one nucleotide away. The chain has TRBV28 and TRBJ2-5; D gene unclear. This CDR3 contains 15 residues. The germline V gene has CDR1 MDHEN and CDR2 SYDVKM. V gave up 10 bases and J gave up 0 bases, with 18 bases separating them. CDR3 protein: CANSPDYTNQETQYF. CDR3 sequence (DNA): TGTGCCAACAGCCCCGATTACACCAACCAAGAGACCCAGTACTTC.

The chain joins TRBV20-1 to TRBJ1-5; D is undetermined. Germline CDR1 is DFQATT and CDR2 is SNEGSKA (reference sequence). The CDR3 runs 17 residues. The V end was cut by 1 base, the J end by 0 bases, with 16 bases between. The CDR3 coding sequence is TGCAGTGCTAGAGGGACCTGGAACGAGGATAGCAATCAGCCCCAGCATTTT. It specifies CSARGTWNEDSNQPQHF.

This clonotype has more than one count but fewer than ten. The chain employs TRBV19 and TRBJ2-3; 10 nucleotides match TRBD1. V was pared by 6 bases and J by 5 bases, with 8 bases of the junction left unmatched. The CDR3 runs to 15 residues. From germline, CDR1 is LNHDA and CDR2 SQIVND (reference sequence). The CDR3 here is CASSPDRGLIDTQYF. The DNA for the CDR3 is TGTGCCAGTAGCCCCGACAGGGGGCTAATAGATACGCAGTATTTT. Looking up the rest from reference TRBV19 and TRBJ2-3 gives the full variable domain: DGGITQSPKYLFRKEGQNVTLSCEQNLNHDAMYWYRQDPGQGLRLIYYSQIVNDFQKGDIAEGYSVSREKKESFPLTVTSAQKNPTAFYLCASSPDRGLIDTQYFGPGTRLTVL.